This entry lists 15 T cell receptor beta chains sequenced from one sample in a study of ipilimumab plus nivolumab after autologous stem cell transplantation. Sequencing used immunoSEQ multiplex PCR; TCRdb keeps in-frame clones, though not all of them. The sample holds approximately 17,000 clones, approximately 71% seen once. The specimen comprised PBMCs, sampled in a trial of ipilimumab plus nivolumab as post-transplant consolidation. These receptors all come from a male donor with diffuse large B-cell lymphoma.

The rearrangement links TRBV7-9 to TRBJ1-4; D is ambiguous. With 5 bases removed from V and 7 bases from J, the gap between germline ends came to 14 bases. This CDR3 is built from 14 residues. The V gene's germline CDR1 is SEHNR and CDR2 FQNEAQ (reference sequence). CDR3 loop: CASSPPSSGEKLFF. CDR3 coding DNA: TGTGCCAGCAGCCCCCCCAGCAGCGGTGAAAAACTGTTTTTT. Drawing the rest from reference TRBV7-9 and TRBJ1-4, the complete variable domain is DTGVSQNPRHKITKRGQNVTFRCDPISEHNRLYWYRQTLGQGPEFLTYFQNEAQLEKSRLLSDRFSAERPKGSFSTLEIQRTEQGDSAMYLCASSPPSSGEKLFFGSGTQLSVL.

CDR3: CATSRDRANYEQYF. CDR3 sequence (DNA): TGTGCCACCAGCAGAGATCGAGCGAACTACGAGCAGTACTTC. The chain carries TRBV15 and TRBJ2-7; D is uncertain. This CDR3 spans 14 amino acids. V lost 0 bases to trimming and J lost 3 bases, with 9 bases between them. Looked up from germline, CDR1 is LNHNV and CDR2 is YYDKDF (reference sequence).

This clone showed up many times. This rearrangement joins TRBV7-3 to TRBJ2-1; perhaps TRBD1 as D (5 bases). Germline values: CDR1 SGHTA, CDR2 FQGTGA. CDR3 length equals 15 residues. Trimming pared 5 bases from V and 6 bases from J, leaving 17 bases between. DNA for the CDR3: TGTGCCAGCAGCCCCGCTAGGGGATCTACCAATGAGCAGTTCTTC. Its translation: CASSPARGSTNEQFF.

The chain has TRBV11-1 and TRBJ2-1; 13 bases are shared with TRBD2. Germline loops: CDR1 SGHAT, CDR2 FQDESV (reference sequence). V was clipped by 5 bases and J by 7 bases; unmatched bases: 2. This CDR3 contains 14 residues. The CDR3 coding sequence is TGTGCCAGCAGCCGGACTAGCGGGAGTAATGAGCAGTTCTTC. It is translated as CASSRTSGSNEQFF.

This clone was picked up a small number of times. V gene TRBV7-9 combines with J gene TRBJ2-2, with 7 nucleotides matching TRBD1. V lost 4 bases and J lost 0; bases outside the gene matches: 5. From germline, CDR1 is SEHNR and CDR2 FQNEAQ (reference sequence). The CDR3 is 16 amino acids. The CDR3 coding sequence is TGTGCCAGCAGCTCAGGGACAGCCGCGAACACCGGGGAGCTGTTTTTT. It encodes CASSSGTAANTGELFF.

There are a few counts of this clone. This chain connects TRBV7-3 to TRBJ2-1, with TRBD2 matching over 11 bases. The junction had 0 bases not matched to a gene; V was cut back by 5 bases and J by 9 bases. CDR1 is SGHTA, CDR2 FQGTGA, per germline. The CDR3 is made up of 12 amino acids. In DNA form, the CDR3 reads TGTGCCAGCAGCACTAGCGGGAGTGAGCAGTTCTTC. Residues: CASSTSGSEQFF.

This clone was counted between two and nine times. This likely reflects a read error, since a far larger clone is one base away. The V call is TRBV4-2, the J call TRBJ2-1; D is undetermined. The CDR3 contains 14 residues. Germline V gives CDR1 LGHNA, CDR2 YNFKEQ. Trimming took off 0 bases at V and 4 bases at J, with 7 bases between the two ends. The CDR3 DNA sequence: TGTGCCAGCAGCCAAGAGCCGAATTACAATGAGCAGTTCTTC. Amino acids: CASSQEPNYNEQFF.

This clone occurred once. The CDR3 loop is CATSRDLVSGEKLFF. In DNA, the CDR3 is TGTGCCACCAGCAGAGATCTGGTGTCGGGTGAAAAACTGTTTTTT. The rearrangement joins TRBV15 to TRBJ1-4; no definite D call. Trimming took off 0 bases at V and 7 bases at J, with 12 bases between the two ends. The CDR3 totals 15 residues. The germline V gene encodes CDR1 LNHNV and CDR2 YYDKDF (reference sequence).

This clone was seen more than once but under ten times. This rearrangement joins TRBV27 to TRBJ2-7; 7 bases line up with TRBD1. In germline, CDR1 is MNHEY, CDR2 SMNVEV (reference sequence). The CDR3 covers 14 residues. V lost 5 bases to trimming and J lost 4 bases; unmatched junction nucleotides: 8. CDR3 sequence: CASSIRQGRYEQYF. CDR3 coding DNA: TGTGCCAGCAGTATAAGACAGGGTAGATACGAGCAGTACTTC.

This chain uses TRBV9 with TRBJ2-2; 10 nucleotides match TRBD2. The CDR3 extends over 16 amino acids. V trimming: 4 bases; J trimming: 7 bases; junction bases outside the gene matches: 10. Germline-derived CDR1 and CDR2 are SGDLS and YYNGEE. In DNA, the CDR3 is TGTGCCAGCAGCCCTGAACTAGCGGGATATCACGGGGAGCTGTTTTTT. It is translated as CASSPELAGYHGELFF.

The rearrangement joins TRBV30 to TRBJ1-4; D is possibly TRBD1 (5 bases). CDR1 is GTSNPN, CDR2 SVGIG, per germline (reference sequence). V lost 0 bases and J 11 bases, leaving 13 bases between the germline ends. The CDR3 extends over 13 amino acids. The CDR3 protein is CAWSVPGDGKLFF. For the CDR3, the DNA is TGTGCCTGGAGTGTACCGGGGGACGGCAAACTGTTTTTT.

J is TRBJ2-1 and V is TRBV4-1; D perhaps matches TRBD2 (7 bases). The CDR3 covers 17 residues. Trimming cost V 1 base and J 1 base, with 14 bases left between them. In germline, CDR1 is MGHRA, CDR2 YSYEKL. The CDR3 DNA is TGCGCCAGCAGCCAAGGGGAGGGGGGCGAGTCCTACAATGAGCAGTTCTTC. Residues: CASSQGEGGESYNEQFF.

This clone was counted once. The chain couples TRBV11-3 to TRBJ1-1; D unresolved. Germline V gene data show CDR1 as SGHNT and CDR2 as YENEEA. V lost 3 bases and J lost 5, with 10 bases in between. The length of the CDR3 is 13 residues. CDR3 region: CASSFTLETEAFF. The DNA of the CDR3 is TGTGCCAGCAGCTTTACATTGGAGACTGAAGCTTTCTTT.

This chain uses TRBV5-1 with TRBJ2-1; tentatively, D is TRBD1 or TRBD2 (5 bases each). Germline V gene sequence: CDR1 SGHRS, CDR2 YFSETQ. The CDR3 contains 14 residues. Trimming stripped 3 bases from V and 2 bases from J, with 9 bases between. The CDR3 here is CASSWDPPYNEQFF. In nucleotides, the CDR3 is TGCGCCAGCAGCTGGGACCCTCCCTACAATGAGCAGTTCTTC.

This rearrangement joins TRBV5-1 to TRBJ2-3, with unresolved D. Per germline, CDR1 SGHRS and CDR2 YFSETQ. This CDR3 region has 12 residues. Trimming removed 4 bases from V and 2 bases from J, with 5 bases in between. Here the CDR3 reads CASSINTDTQYF. The CDR3 DNA sequence: TGCGCCAGCAGCATAAACACAGATACGCAGTATTTT.